This T cell receptor beta chain was sequenced during a study of control samples from healthy donors and cancer patients. The germline gives CDR1 SQVTM, CDR2 ANQGSEA. The CDR3 has 15 residues. V was cut by 6 bases and J by 3 bases, with 20 bases left in between. The table came from immunoSEQ multiplex PCR; TCRdb's copy has only in-frame clones and leaves some out. The sample records some 71,000 clones, roughly 89% being singletons. The clonotype comes from a man between 60 and 75 years old with colorectal cancer. Source material: PBMCs. V usage is TRBV29-1 and J usage is TRBJ1-2, with D maybe TRBD1 (6 bases). The chain's CDR3 is CSVRQEPFQYYGYTF. CDR3 sequence (DNA): TGCAGCGTGAGACAGGAGCCCTTTCAGTACTATGGCTACACCTTC.